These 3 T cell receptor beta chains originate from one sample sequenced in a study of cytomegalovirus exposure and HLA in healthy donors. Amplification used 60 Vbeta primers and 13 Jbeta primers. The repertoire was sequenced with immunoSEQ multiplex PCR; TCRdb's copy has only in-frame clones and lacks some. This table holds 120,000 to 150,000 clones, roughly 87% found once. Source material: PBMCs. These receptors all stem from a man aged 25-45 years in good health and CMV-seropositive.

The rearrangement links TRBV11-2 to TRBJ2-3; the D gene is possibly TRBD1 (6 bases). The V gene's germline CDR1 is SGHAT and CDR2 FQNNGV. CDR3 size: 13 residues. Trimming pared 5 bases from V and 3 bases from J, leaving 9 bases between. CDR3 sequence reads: CASSLQGTDTQYF. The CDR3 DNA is TGTGCCAGCAGCCTTCAGGGGACAGATACGCAGTATTTT. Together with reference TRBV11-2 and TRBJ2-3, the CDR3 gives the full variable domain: EAGVAQSPRYKIIEKRQSVAFWCNPISGHATLYWYQQILGQGPKLLIQFQNNGVVDDSQLPKDRFSAERLKGVDSTLKIQPAKLEDSAVYLCASSLQGTDTQYFGPGTRLTVL.

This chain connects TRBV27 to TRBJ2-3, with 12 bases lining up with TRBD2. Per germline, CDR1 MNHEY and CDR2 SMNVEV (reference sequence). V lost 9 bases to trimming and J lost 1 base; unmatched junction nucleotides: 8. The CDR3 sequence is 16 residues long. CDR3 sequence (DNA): TGTGCCAGTTGGGGGAGACTAGCGGGGGGCACAGATACGCAGTATTTT. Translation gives CASWGRLAGGTDTQYF.

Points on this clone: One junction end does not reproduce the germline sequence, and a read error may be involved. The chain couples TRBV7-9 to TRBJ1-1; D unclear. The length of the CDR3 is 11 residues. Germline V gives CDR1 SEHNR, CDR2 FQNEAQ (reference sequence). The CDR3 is CSSWVRTEAFF. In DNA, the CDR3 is TGTTCCAGCTGGGTGAGGACTGAAGCTTTCTTT.